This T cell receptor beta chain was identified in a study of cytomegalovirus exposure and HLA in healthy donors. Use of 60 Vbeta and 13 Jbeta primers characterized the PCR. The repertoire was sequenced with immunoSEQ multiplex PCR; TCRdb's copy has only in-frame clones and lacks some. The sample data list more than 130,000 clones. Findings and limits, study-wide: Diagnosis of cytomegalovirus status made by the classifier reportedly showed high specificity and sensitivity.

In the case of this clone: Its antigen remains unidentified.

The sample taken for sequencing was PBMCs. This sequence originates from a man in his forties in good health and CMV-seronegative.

The CDR3 DNA sequence: TGTGCCAGCAGCAAAGGGGGGGGAAATGAAAAACTGTTTTTT. This codes for CASSKGGGNEKLFF. This chain uses TRBV9 with TRBJ1-4; D possibly corresponds to TRBD1 (6 bases). The CDR3 totals 14 residues. V was cut by 4 bases and J by 5 bases, with 12 bases left in between. Per the germline V gene, CDR1 is SGDLS and CDR2 is YYNGEE.